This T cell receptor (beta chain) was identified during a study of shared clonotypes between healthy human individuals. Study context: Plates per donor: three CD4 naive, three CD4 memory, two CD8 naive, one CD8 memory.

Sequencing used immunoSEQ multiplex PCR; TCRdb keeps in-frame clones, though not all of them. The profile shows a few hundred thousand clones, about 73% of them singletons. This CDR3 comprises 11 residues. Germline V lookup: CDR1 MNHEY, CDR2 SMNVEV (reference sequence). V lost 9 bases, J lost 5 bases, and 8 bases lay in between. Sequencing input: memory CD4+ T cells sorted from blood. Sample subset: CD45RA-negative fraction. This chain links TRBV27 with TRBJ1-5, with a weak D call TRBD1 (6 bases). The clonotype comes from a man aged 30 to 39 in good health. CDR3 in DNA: TGTGCCAGACAGGGTGATCAGCCCCAGCATTTT. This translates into CARQGDQPQHF.